This record concerns one T cell receptor beta chain sequence. The clone's antigen remains unknown. No much larger clone is present one base from it, and per-base qualities are unavailable. V is shortened by 6 bases, J by 7 bases, and the region joining them spans 11 bases. The CDR3 spans 12 residues, from the cysteine through the phenylalanine. Only the CDR3 DNA is retained, 36 bases long and in frame from the first base. For CDR1 and CDR2, the germline V gene lists SGHRS and YFSETQ. Donors were healthy HIV-negative adults with no recently reported acute infections or vaccinations. Every donor was a Caucasian adult residing in Nashville, Tennessee, USA. CD4+ T cells were enriched through magnetic negative selection, after which naive cells were positively selected on CD45RA and the remaining negative fraction served as the memory subset. Blood was collected by leukapheresis, and PBMCs were isolated by Ficoll-Histopaque density gradient centrifugation and then cryopreserved in liquid nitrogen vapor phase. Analytical flow cytometry was used to check the purity and quantity of each magnetically sorted T cell population. From each sorted fraction, genomic DNA was isolated and quantified by UV absorbance on a Nanodrop 2000c.

The sample comes from a study of shared clonotypes between healthy human individuals (dated by TCRdb to between 2020 and 2021). Background for the entire study: Three men and a couple of women, aged 18 to 49 years, made up the cohort. For each donor, CD4 naive and CD4 memory were each given three plates, CD8 naive was given two plates, and CD8 memory was given one plate. To estimate repertoire size and how much clonotype sharing occurs between individuals, the study deeply sequenced the blood TCR repertoires of roughly 5 healthy adults. To increase sequencing depth and limit assay-specific biases, different laboratories used diverse techniques to prepare libraries and sequence TCR repertoires. Each donor's leukapheresis produced roughly between roughly 0.9 and 8.9 billion PBMCs.

The research as a whole found: Pairwise subsampling indicated that sequencing depth was expected to affect the degree of clonotype sharing among donors. Compared with non-shared clonotypes, the clonotypes found in all four sorted-subset donors had higher generation probabilities. When several donors were compared, the shared fraction of clonotypes was about 5% for naive CD4, approximately 3.5% for naive CD8, more than 2% for memory CD4, and roughly 0.4% for memory CD8. The genetic and exposure-history diversity represented was limited by the small number of donors. Sampling was limited to blood, and TCR repertoires in tissue likely differ from TCR repertoires in blood. Estimated clonotype richness was generally larger for naive than for memory subsets. Even with the large sequencing depth, rarefaction of the sorted-subset datasets indicated that sequencing was incomplete.

TCR CDR3 regions were amplified from genomic DNA by multiplex PCR using the deep immunoSEQ assay. For each cell subset, the extracted genomic DNA was distributed evenly across all wells of several immunoSEQ 96-well plates, and each plate served as one replicate. For sorted subsets, around 200 ng genomic DNA, equal to 30,000 to 35,000 T cell genomes, was loaded into each replicate PCR. Purified libraries were quantified with a Qubit 3.0 fluorometer, sized on a Bioanalyzer 2100, and re-quantified with the KAPA Library Quantification kit. Each immunoSEQ 96-well plate was sequenced on its own single-read 150-cycle Illumina NextSeq 550 flow cell. The authors' pipeline ran thus. Because only junctional sequences without quality scores were contained in the immunoSEQ output, filtering matching that applied to full-length reads could not be performed. To assign V/J genes and CDR3, sequences were annotated using PyIR, a Python wrapper for IgBLAST v1.9, with IMGT germline references. Reads were removed for weak V/J assignments (E-value above 1e-6), missing CDR3, stop codons, out-of-frame junctions, or ambiguous translated residues. V3J clonotypes were defined as sequences sharing the same inferred V gene, J gene, and CDR3 amino acid sequence. Percentage overlap between repertoires was computed as shared unique clonotypes divided by the size of the smaller repertoire. Repertoire richness was assessed with RTK rarefaction, the Chao1 estimator, and Recon v2.1 estimates of unobserved clonotypes. Generation probabilities were computed with OLGA for all TCRbeta clonotypes obtained by the gDNA method from several donors. The immuneACCESS repertoire file appears here via TCRdb, limited to in-frame rearrangements. These files lack a portion of the clones; in checked studies, under half of the deficit traces to unresolved V genes, and the cause of the others is not known. That table is the source of V, J and clone size, and D and trimming were worked out from the DNA. The sample data list some 2,000,000 clones, and nearly 97% of these were observed just once. The top ten constitute less than 0.15% of the sample.

Input material: naive CD4+ T cells sorted from blood. According to the study, the label for this sample's cell subset or site signals: CD45RA+ positively selected. The receptor's source is a man between 18 and 35 years old in good health. The V gene is TRBV5-1 and the J gene is TRBJ2-1; TRBD2 is perhaps the D gene, given 6 matching bases. The CDR3 region has the sequence CASTTEGNEQFF. The sequence in DNA is TGCGCCAGCACCACGGAGGGGAATGAGCAGTTCTTC.